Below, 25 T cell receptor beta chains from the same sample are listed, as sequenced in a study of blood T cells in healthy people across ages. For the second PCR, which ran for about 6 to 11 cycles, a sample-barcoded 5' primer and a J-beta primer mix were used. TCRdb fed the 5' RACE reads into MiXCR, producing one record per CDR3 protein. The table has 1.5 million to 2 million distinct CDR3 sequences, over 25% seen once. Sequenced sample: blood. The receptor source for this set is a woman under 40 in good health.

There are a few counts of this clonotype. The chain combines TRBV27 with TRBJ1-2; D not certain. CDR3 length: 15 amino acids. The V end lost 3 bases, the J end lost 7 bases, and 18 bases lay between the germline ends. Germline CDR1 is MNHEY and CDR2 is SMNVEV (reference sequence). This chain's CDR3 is CASSFVRAGVSGYTF. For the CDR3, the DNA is TGTGCCAGCAGTTTTGTTCGGGCAGGTGTTAGTGGCTACACCTTC.

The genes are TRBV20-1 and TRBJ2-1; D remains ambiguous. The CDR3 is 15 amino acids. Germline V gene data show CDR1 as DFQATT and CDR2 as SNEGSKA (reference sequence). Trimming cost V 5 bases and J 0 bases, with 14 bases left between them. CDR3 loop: CSAPRLLSSYNEQFF. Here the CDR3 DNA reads TGCAGTGCTCCAAGGTTGTTGAGCTCCTACAATGAGCAGTTCTTC.

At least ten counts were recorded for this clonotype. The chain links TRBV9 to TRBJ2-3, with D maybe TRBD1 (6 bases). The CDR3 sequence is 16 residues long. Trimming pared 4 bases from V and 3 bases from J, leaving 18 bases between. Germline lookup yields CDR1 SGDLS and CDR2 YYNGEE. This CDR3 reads CASSPRGGQNTDTQYF. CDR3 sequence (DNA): TGTGCCAGCAGCCCACGAGGAGGACAGAATACAGATACGCAGTATTTT.

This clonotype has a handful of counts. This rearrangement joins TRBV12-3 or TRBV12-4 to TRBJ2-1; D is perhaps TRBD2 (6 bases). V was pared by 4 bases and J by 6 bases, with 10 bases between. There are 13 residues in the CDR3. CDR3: CASSSGGTNEQFF. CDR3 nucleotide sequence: TGTGCCAGCAGTTCCGGGGGAACCAATGAGCAGTTCTTC.

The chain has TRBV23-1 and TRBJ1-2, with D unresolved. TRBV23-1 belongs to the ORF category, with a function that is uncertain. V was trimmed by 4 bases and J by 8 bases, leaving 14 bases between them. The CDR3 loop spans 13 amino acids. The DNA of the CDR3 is TGCGCCAGCAGTCCCCCGGATATGTACGGCTACACCTTC. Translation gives CASSPPDMYGYTF.

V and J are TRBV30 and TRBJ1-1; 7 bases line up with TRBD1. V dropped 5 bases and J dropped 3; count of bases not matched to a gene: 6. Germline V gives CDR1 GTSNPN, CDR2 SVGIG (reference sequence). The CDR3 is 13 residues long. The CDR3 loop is CAWGTVDYTEAFF. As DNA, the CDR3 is TGTGCCTGGGGGACAGTCGATTACACTGAAGCTTTCTTT.

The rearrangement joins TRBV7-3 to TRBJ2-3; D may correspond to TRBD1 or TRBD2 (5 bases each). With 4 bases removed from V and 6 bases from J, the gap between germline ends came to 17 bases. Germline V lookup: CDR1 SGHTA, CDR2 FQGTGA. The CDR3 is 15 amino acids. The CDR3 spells CASSSPSGAEDTQYF. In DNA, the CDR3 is TGTGCCAGCAGCTCCCCCTCCGGGGCGGAGGATACGCAGTATTTT.

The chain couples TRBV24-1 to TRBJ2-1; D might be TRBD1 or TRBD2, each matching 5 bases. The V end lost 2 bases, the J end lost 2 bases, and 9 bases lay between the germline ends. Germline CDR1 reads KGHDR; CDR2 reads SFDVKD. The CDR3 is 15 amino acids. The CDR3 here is CATSDSRDPYNEQFF. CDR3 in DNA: TGTGCCACCAGTGATTCCAGGGACCCCTACAATGAGCAGTTCTTC.

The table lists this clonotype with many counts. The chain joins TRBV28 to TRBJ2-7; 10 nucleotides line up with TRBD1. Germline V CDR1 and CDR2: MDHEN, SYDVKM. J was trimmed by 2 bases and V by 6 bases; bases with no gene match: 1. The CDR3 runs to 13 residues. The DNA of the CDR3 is TGTGCCAGCAGGGGACAGGGGCCCTACGAGCAGTACTTC. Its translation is CASRGQGPYEQYF.

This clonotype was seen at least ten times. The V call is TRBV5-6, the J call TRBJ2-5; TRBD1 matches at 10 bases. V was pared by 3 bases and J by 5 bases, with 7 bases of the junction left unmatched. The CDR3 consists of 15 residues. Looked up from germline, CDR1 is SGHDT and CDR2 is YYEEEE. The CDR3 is CASSSLGQGQETQYF. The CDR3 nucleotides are TGTGCCAGCAGCTCCCTGGGACAGGGGCAGGAGACCCAGTACTTC.

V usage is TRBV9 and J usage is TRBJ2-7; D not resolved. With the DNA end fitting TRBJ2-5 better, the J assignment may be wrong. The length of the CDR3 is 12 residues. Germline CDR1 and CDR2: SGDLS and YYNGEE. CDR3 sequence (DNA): TGTGCCAGCAGCCGTAACACAGAGACCCAGTACTTC. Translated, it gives CASSRNTETQYF.

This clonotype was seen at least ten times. DNA for the CDR3: TGTGCCAGTTCGGACCCCCCAGATCAGCCCCAGCATTTT. Amino acids: CASSDPPDQPQHF. V and J are TRBV12-3 or TRBV12-4 and TRBJ1-5; D remains unclear. The CDR3 extends over 13 amino acids. Trimming shortened V by 9 bases and J by 5 bases, and 14 bases separated the two germline ends.

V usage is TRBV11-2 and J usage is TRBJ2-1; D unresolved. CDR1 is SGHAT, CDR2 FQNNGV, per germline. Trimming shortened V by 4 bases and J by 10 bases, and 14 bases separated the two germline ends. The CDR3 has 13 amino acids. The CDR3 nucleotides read TGTGCCAGCAGCTCCTTAAGGGCGGTCGAGCAGTTCTTC. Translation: CASSSLRAVEQFF.

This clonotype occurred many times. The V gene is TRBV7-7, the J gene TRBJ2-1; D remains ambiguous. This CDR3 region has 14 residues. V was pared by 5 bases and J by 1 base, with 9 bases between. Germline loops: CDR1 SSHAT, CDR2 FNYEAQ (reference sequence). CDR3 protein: CASSPARSYNEQFF. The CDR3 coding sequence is TGTGCCAGCAGCCCCGCCCGATCCTACAATGAGCAGTTCTTC.

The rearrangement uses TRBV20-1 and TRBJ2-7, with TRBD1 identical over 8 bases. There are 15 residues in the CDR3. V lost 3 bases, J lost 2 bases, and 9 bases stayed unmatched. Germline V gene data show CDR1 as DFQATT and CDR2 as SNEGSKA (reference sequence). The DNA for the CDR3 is TGCAGTGCTAGGAGGGCGGACAGGGCAACCTACGAGCAGTACTTC. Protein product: CSARRADRATYEQYF.

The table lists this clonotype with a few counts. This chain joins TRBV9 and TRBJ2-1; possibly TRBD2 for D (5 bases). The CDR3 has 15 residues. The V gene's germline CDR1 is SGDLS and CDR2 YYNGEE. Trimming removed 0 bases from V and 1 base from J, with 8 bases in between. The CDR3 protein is CASSVVRRSYNEQFF. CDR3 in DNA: TGTGCCAGCAGCGTAGTTAGGAGGTCCTACAATGAGCAGTTCTTC.

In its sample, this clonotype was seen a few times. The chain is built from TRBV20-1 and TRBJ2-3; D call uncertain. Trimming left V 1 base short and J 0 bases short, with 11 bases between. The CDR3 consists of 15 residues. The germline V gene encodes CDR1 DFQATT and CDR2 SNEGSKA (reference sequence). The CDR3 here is CSARAPSSSTDTQYF. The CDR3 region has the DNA TGCAGTGCTAGAGCCCCGTCCTCTAGCACAGATACGCAGTATTTT.

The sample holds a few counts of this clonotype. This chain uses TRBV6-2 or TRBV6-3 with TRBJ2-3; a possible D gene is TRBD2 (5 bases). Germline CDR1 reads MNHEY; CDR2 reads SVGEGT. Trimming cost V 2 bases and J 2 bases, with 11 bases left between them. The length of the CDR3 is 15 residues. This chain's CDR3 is CASSYPGIDTDTQYF. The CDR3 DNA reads TGTGCCAGCAGTTACCCCGGGATCGACACAGATACGCAGTATTTT.

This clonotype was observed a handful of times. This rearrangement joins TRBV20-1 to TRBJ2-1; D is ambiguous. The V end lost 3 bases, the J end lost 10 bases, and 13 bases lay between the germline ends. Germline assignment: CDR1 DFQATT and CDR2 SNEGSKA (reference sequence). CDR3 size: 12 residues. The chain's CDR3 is CSASEARSEQFF. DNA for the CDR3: TGCAGTGCTAGCGAGGCTAGAAGCGAGCAGTTCTTC.

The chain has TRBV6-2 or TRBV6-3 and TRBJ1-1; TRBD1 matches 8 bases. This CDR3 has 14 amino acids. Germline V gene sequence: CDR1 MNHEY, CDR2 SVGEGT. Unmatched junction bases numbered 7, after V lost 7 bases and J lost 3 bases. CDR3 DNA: TGTGCCAGCACCGCCCGGACAGGGCACACTGAAGCTTTCTTT. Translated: CASTARTGHTEAFF.

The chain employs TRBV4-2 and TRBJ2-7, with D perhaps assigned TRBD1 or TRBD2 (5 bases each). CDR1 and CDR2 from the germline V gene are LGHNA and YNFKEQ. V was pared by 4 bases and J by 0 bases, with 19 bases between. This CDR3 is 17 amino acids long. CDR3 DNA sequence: TGTGCCAGCAGCCGAAAAGCCGGGACCGAAGACTCCTACGAGCAGTACTTC. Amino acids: CASSRKAGTEDSYEQYF.

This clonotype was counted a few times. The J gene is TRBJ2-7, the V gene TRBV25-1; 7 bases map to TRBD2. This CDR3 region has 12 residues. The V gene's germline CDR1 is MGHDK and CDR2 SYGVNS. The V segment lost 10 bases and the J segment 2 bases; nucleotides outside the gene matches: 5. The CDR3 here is CATSGTTYEQYF. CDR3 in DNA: TGTGCCACCTCCGGGACTACCTACGAGCAGTACTTC.

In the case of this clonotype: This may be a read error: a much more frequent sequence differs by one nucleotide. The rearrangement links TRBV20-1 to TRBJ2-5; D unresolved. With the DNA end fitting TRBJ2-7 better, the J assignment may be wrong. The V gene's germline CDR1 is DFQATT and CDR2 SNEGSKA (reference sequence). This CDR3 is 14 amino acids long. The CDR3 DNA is TGCATTGCCAGAGCTGGGGTAATTGGGGACGAGCAGTACTTC. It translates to CIARAGVIGDEQYF.

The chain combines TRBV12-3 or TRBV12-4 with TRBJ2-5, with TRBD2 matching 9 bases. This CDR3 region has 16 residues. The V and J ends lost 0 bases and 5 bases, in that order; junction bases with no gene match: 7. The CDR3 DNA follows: TGTGCCAGCAGTTTAGCTCTCCTAGCGGGGCTGGAGACCCAGTACTTC. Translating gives CASSLALLAGLETQYF.

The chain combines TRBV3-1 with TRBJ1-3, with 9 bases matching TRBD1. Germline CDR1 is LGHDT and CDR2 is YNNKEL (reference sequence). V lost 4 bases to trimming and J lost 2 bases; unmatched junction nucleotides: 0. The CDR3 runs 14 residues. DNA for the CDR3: TGTGCCAGCAGCCGGGACAGGGCTGGAAACACCATATATTTT. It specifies CASSRDRAGNTIYF.